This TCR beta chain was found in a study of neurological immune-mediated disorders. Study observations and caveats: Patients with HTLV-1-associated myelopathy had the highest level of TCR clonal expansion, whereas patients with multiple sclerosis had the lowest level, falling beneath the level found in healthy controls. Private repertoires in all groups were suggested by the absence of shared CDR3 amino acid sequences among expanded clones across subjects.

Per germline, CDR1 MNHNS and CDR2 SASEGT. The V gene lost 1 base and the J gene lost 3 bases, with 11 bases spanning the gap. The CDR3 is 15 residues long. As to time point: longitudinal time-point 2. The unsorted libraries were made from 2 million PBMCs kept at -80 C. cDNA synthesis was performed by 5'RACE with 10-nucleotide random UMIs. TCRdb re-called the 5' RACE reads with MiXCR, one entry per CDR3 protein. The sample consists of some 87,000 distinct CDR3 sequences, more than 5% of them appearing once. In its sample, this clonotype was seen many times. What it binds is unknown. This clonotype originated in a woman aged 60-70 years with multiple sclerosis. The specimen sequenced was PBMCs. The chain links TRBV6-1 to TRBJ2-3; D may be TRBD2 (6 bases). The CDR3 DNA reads TGTGCCAGCAGTGAAGTAACAGGAGGGACAGATACGCAGTATTTT. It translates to CASSEVTGGTDTQYF.